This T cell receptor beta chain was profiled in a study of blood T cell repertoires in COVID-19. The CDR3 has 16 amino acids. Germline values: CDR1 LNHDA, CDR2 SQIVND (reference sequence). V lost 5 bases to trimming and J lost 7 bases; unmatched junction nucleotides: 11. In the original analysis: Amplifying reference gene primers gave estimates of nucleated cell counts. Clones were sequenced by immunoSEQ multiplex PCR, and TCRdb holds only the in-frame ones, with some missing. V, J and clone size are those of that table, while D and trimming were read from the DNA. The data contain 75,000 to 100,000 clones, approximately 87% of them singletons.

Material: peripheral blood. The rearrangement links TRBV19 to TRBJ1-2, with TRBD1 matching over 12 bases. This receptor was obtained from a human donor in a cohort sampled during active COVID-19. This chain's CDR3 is CASSLGTGGDRSGYTF. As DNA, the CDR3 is TGTGCCAGTAGTCTCGGGACAGGGGGCGATCGGTCTGGCTACACCTTC.